The rows below give T cell receptor beta chains drawn from one sample of a study of blood T cell repertoires in COVID-19. Clones were sequenced by immunoSEQ multiplex PCR, and TCRdb holds only the in-frame ones, with some missing. The sample contains around 280,000 clones, 70% to 90% of which appear only once. The sample taken for sequencing was PBMCs or T cells enriched from blood (not recorded which). The receptors here all came from a woman aged 40 to 50 who had recovered from COVID-19. Each CDR3 is given with its conserved first and last residue. Fields, in order: clone size, D gene, V gene, J gene, CDR3 DNA, CDR3 protein. D genes are given only for firm matches. Some rows mark clone size as missing; the rest say once, few, many or name a class of expanded clone.

>NA|TRBD2|TRBV6-2/TRBV6-3|TRBJ2-1
TGTGCCAGCAGTGTCTCTGGACTAGCGTCCTACAATGAGCAGTTCTTC
CASSVSGLASYNEQFF
>NA|NA|TRBV2|TRBJ1-6
TGTGCCAGCAGAGAACTTCAGGGGAATTGGACACCCCTCCACTTT
CASRELQGNWTPLHF
>NA|TRBD2|TRBV19|TRBJ2-1
TGTGCCAGTAGTCGACCTAGACTAGCCGCTGAGCAGTTCTTC
CASSRPRLAAEQFF
>NA|TRBD2|TRBV2|TRBJ2-1
TGTGCCAGCAGTGAGCGGGAGCTTGGTGAGCAGTTCTTC
CASSERELGEQFF
>NA|TRBD1|TRBV4-1|TRBJ1-6
TGCGCCAGCAGCCAAGCCACGAGGGGACAGGGAAATTCACCCCTCCACTTT
CASSQATRGQGNSPLHF
>NA|NA|TRBV4-2|TRBJ2-2
TGTGCCAGCAGCCAAGAAGTCTTAACACCCGGGGAGCTGTTTTTT
CASSQEVLTPGELFF
>NA|TRBD2|TRBV4-1|TRBJ2-7
TGCGCCAGCAGCCCGTCTGAGCGGGAGTCTGGGCAGTACTTC
CASSPSERESGQYF
>NA|NA|TRBV15|TRBJ1-4
TGTGCCACCAGCAGAGTGCGACAGATAAGAACAACTAATGAAAAACTGTTTTTT
CATSRVRQIRTTNEKLFF
>NA|NA|TRBV6-5|TRBJ2-2
TGTGCCAGCAGTTACATGGGCGCGAACACCGGGGAGCTGTTTTTT
CASSYMGANTGELFF
>NA|TRBD2|TRBV27|TRBJ2-7
TGTGCCAGCAGCCCGGGGAGGGCGGACGAGCAGTACTTC
CASSPGRADEQYF
>NA|NA|TRBV18|TRBJ2-1
TGTGCCAGCTCACCGGTTCTAGAGGGTGAGCAGTTCTTC
CASSPVLEGEQFF
>NA|TRBD1|TRBV7-2|TRBJ1-5
TGTGCCAGCAGCCCGAGAACAGGGGTTGGGCAGCCCCAGCATTTT
CASSPRTGVGQPQHF
>NA|NA|TRBV5-1|TRBJ2-1
TGCGCCAGCAGCCCTACTAGTCCCAATGAGCAGTTCTTC
CASSPTSPNEQFF
>once|NA|TRBV4-3|TRBJ2-7
TGCGCCAGCAGCCAAGGTCACAGGATCTACGAGCAGTACTTC
CASSQGHRIYEQYF
>once|NA|TRBV7-9|TRBJ1-2
TGTGCCAGCAGCTTAGGAGTCTATGGCTACACCTTC
CASSLGVYGYTF
>NA|NA|TRBV2|TRBJ2-7
TGTGCCAGCCGGGGGGCCGCCGAGCAGTACTTC
CASRGAAEQYF
>NA|TRBD2|TRBV5-1|TRBJ2-7
TGCGCCAGCAGCTTGGGAGCGGGAGGGCCTGGCGAGCAGTACTTC
CASSLGAGGPGEQYF
>once|NA|TRBV24-1|TRBJ2-1
TGTGCCACCAGTGATCGTCGACCCGGGGAGGACGATGAGCAGTTCTTC
CATSDRRPGEDDEQFF
>NA|TRBD1|TRBV7-8|TRBJ2-7
TGTGCCAGCAGCTCAATTCGGACAGGCACCTACGAGCAGTACTTC
CASSSIRTGTYEQYF
>NA|NA|TRBV28|TRBJ1-4
TGTGCCAGCAGCCCGGGCCTAGGGAGTGAAAAACTGTTTTTT
CASSPGLGSEKLFF
>NA|TRBD2|TRBV28|TRBJ2-1
TGTGCCAGTCACGATAGCGGGAGAAGTCCCTACAATGAGCAGTTCTTC
CASHDSGRSPYNEQFF
>NA|NA|TRBV4-3|TRBJ2-7
TGCGCCAGCAGCCAAGATGCGATCAGGGGCCAAGACGAGCAGTACTTC
CASSQDAIRGQDEQYF
>NA|NA|TRBV19|TRBJ1-2
TGTGCCAGTACGACGGGGAGCTATGGCTACACCTTC
CASTTGSYGYTF
>few|TRBD2|TRBV7-9|TRBJ2-2
TGTGCCAGCAGCTTCGGAGCGGGAGGTGAAACCGGGGAGCTGTTTTTT
CASSFGAGGETGELFF